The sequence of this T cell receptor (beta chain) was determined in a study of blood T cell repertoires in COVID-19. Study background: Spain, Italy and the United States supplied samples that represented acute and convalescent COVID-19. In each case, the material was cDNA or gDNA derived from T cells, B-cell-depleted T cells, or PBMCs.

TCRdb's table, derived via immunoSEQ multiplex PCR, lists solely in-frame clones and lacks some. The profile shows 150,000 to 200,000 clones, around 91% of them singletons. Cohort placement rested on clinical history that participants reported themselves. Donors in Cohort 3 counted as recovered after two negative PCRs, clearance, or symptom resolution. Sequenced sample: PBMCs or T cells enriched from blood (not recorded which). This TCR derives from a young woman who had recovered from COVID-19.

CDR3 protein: CASSPKNTGELFF. The CDR3 DNA sequence: TGTGCCAGCAGCCCCAAGAACACCGGGGAGCTGTTTTTT. The chain carries TRBV11-3 and TRBJ2-2; D is uncertain. This CDR3 is 13 amino acids long. Germline V gives CDR1 SGHNT, CDR2 YENEEA. Deletions cut 5 bases from V and 1 base from J, with 5 bases between.